These 25 T cell receptor beta chains came from one sample sequenced in a study of PD-L1 blockade in urothelial cancer. Documented time point: pretreatment peripheral blood. The assay was immunoSEQ multiplex PCR, and TCRdb's table has in-frame clones only and misses some. The sample lists about 95,000 clones; 90% were seen once. The starting material was PBMCs, obtained around atezolizumab (anti-PD-L1) treatment. These receptor sequences come from a man aged 55-75 years with urothelial cancer.

V is TRBV6-6 and J is TRBJ1-6; 7 bases line up with TRBD1. Germline loops: CDR1 MNHNY, CDR2 SVGAGI (reference sequence). The CDR3 sequence is 16 residues long. Trimming at V came to 5 bases and at J to 0 bases, leaving 4 bases not matched to a gene. The DNA for the CDR3 is TGTGCCAGCAGTGGACAGGAGAGCTCCTATAATTCACCCCTCCACTTT. As protein: CASSGQESSYNSPLHF.

The chain uses TRBV7-2 and TRBJ1-3; 9 bases are a match to TRBD1. Germline trimming cut 5 bases from V and 4 bases from J; bases unmatched to any gene: 6. The germline gives CDR1 SGHTA, CDR2 FQGNSA. This CDR3 is built from 15 residues. Written as DNA, the CDR3 is TGTGCCAGCAGCACCGGGACAGGGAACGGAAACACCATATATTTT. It encodes CASSTGTGNGNTIYF.

The gene calls are TRBV6-4 and TRBJ2-1; 10 nucleotides line up with TRBD2. The germline CDR1 and CDR2 sequences are MRHNA and SNTAGT. The CDR3 has 15 amino acids. J gave up 4 bases and V 4 bases, and 4 bases lay outside the gene matches. The CDR3 nucleotides read TGTGCCAGCAGTGGCTTAGCGGGAGGTTACAATGAGCAGTTCTTC. Protein sequence: CASSGLAGGYNEQFF.

The rearrangement links TRBV9 to TRBJ1-2, with D possibly TRBD1 on 6 matching bases. Trimming pared 3 bases from V and 4 bases from J, leaving 10 bases between. CDR3 length: 13 amino acids. Germline V gene lookup returns CDR1 SGDLS and CDR2 YYNGEE. The CDR3, as DNA: TGTGCCAGCAGCGCACAGGGACCCTATGGCTACACCTTC. Translation: CASSAQGPYGYTF.

The chain combines TRBV27 with TRBJ2-2, with TRBD1 matching 7 bases. The V and J ends lost 0 bases and 6 bases, in that order; junction bases with no gene match: 16. CDR3 length: 19 amino acids. The germline gives CDR1 MNHEY, CDR2 SMNVEV (reference sequence). CDR3: CASSLSSSVFRGSAGELFF. The CDR3, as DNA: TGTGCCAGCAGTTTATCTTCCTCCGTTTTCAGGGGGAGTGCCGGGGAGCTGTTTTTT.

The rearrangement links TRBV19 to TRBJ2-2; D possibly corresponds to TRBD1 (6 bases). CDR1 is LNHDA and CDR2 is SQIVND in the germline V gene (reference sequence). The length of the CDR3 is 16 residues. The V and J ends lost 3 bases and 3 bases respectively, with 14 bases between them. Here the CDR3 reads CASSIPGRGDTGELFF. The CDR3 nucleotides read TGTGCCAGTAGTATCCCGGGCAGGGGAGACACCGGGGAGCTGTTTTTT.

The rearrangement uses TRBV6-1 and TRBJ1-2, with D perhaps TRBD1 (5 bases). CDR3 length: 11 residues. From germline, CDR1 is MNHNS and CDR2 SASEGT. Trimming took off 3 bases at V and 7 bases at J, with 6 bases between the two ends. Here the CDR3 DNA reads TGTGCCAGCAGTGACGGGGGTGGCTACACCTTC. Amino acid sequence: CASSDGGGYTF.

The chain couples TRBV5-6 to TRBJ2-7; D is possibly TRBD2 (5 bases). CDR1 and CDR2 from the germline V gene are SGHDT and YYEEEE. The CDR3 sequence is 14 residues long. Deletions cut 0 bases from V and 2 bases from J, with 9 bases between. The CDR3 DNA follows: TGTGCCAGCAGCTTGGCGGACTTGGCCTACGAGCAGTACTTC. Protein: CASSLADLAYEQYF. The full variable domain, its missing parts supplied by reference TRBV5-6 and TRBJ2-7, is DAGVTQSPTHLIKTRGQQVTLRCSPKSGHDTVSWYQQALGQGPQFIFQYYEEEERQRGNFPDRFSGHQFPNYSSELNVNALLLGDSALYLCASSLADLAYEQYFGPGTRLTVT.

This sequence joins TRBV10-2 and TRBJ2-5; the D is unclear. This CDR3 has 14 amino acids. V was pared by 6 bases and J by 6 bases, with 17 bases between. In germline, CDR1 is WSHSY, CDR2 SAAADI. The DNA of the CDR3 is TGCGCCAGCAGCCATGATAACCAAGAGAAGACCCAGTACTTC. This encodes CASSHDNQEKTQYF.

This chain uses TRBV11-3 with TRBJ2-2; the D gene is possibly TRBD2 (5 bases). The germline V gene has CDR1 SGHNT and CDR2 YENEEA. V was shortened by 6 bases and J by 4 bases, with 12 bases between the two germline ends. The CDR3 length is 14 residues. The CDR3 here is CASSASLFTGELFF. CDR3 nucleotides: TGTGCCAGCAGTGCTAGCCTTTTCACCGGGGAGCTGTTTTTT.

The chain combines TRBV30 with TRBJ2-1; no clear D gene. Germline CDR1 is GTSNPN and CDR2 is SVGIG (reference sequence). CDR3 size: 15 residues. Trimming pared 0 bases from V and 0 bases from J, leaving 9 bases between. The CDR3 here is CAWSVPERSYNEQFF. DNA of the CDR3: TGTGCCTGGAGTGTACCAGAACGCTCCTACAATGAGCAGTTCTTC.

The rearrangement links TRBV30 to TRBJ2-7, with 10 bases identical to TRBD2. CDR1 GTSNPN and CDR2 SVGIG come from the germline V gene (reference sequence). V was pared by 3 bases and J by 4 bases, with 9 bases of the junction left unmatched. This CDR3 is built from 15 residues. In DNA form, the CDR3 reads TGTGCCTGGAGCTGGGGGACTAGCGCCATTTACGAGCAGTACTTC. Protein product: CAWSWGTSAIYEQYF.

DNA for the CDR3: TGTGCCAGCAGCTTGGGACAGGTCCAAGAGACCCAGTACTTC. Translated, it gives CASSLGQVQETQYF. This rearrangement joins TRBV5-5 to TRBJ2-5; D is perhaps TRBD1 (6 bases). CDR1 is SGHKS, CDR2 YYEKEE, per germline (reference sequence). The CDR3 runs to 14 residues. The ends were cut back, 0 bases at V and 1 base at J, with 7 bases in the middle. Together with reference TRBV5-5 and TRBJ2-5, the CDR3 gives the full variable domain: DAGVTQSPTHLIKTRGQQVTLRCSPISGHKSVSWYQQVLGQGPQFIFQYYEKEERGRGNFPDRFSARQFPNYSSELNVNALLLGDSALYLCASSLGQVQETQYFGPGTRLLVL.

The chain is built from TRBV27 and TRBJ2-7; D is ambiguous. The V gene lost 7 bases and the J gene lost 1 base, with 17 bases spanning the gap. This CDR3 spans 15 amino acids. Germline CDR1 and CDR2: MNHEY and SMNVEV (reference sequence). CDR3 in DNA: TGTGCCAGCACGAGTCTAGGCCCCCGATCCTACGAGCAGTACTTC. It is translated as CASTSLGPRSYEQYF.

This clone was counted only a few times. The V and J genes are TRBV9 and TRBJ1-1; unclear D gene. The CDR3 has 14 amino acids. The V gene's germline CDR1 is SGDLS and CDR2 YYNGEE. The V end was cut by 0 bases, the J end by 2 bases, with 8 bases between. Here the CDR3 DNA reads TGTGCCAGCAGCGTAGAGTACAGCAACACTGAAGCTTTCTTT. Protein: CASSVEYSNTEAFF.

The chain carries TRBV7-2 and TRBJ2-1; 9 positions agree with TRBD2. After removal of 3 bases from V and 0 bases from J, the junction contained 12 bases not matched to a gene. This CDR3 comprises 19 residues. The germline gives CDR1 SGHTA, CDR2 FQGNSA. The DNA for the CDR3 is TGTGCCAGCAGCTTCCGGGGACTAGCTATCCCCAGCTCCTACAATGAGCAGTTCTTC. This gives the protein CASSFRGLAIPSSYNEQFF.

The chain carries TRBV9 and TRBJ2-5, with 9 bases that match TRBD2. Germline V gene data show CDR1 as SGDLS and CDR2 as YYNGEE. The CDR3 loop spans 13 amino acids. V trimming: 0 bases; J trimming: 10 bases; junction bases outside the gene matches: 4. This CDR3 reads CASSVGLAEDQYF. The CDR3 DNA reads as TGTGCCAGCAGCGTAGGACTAGCGGAGGACCAGTACTTC.

V is TRBV28 and J is TRBJ2-3; 8 nucleotides match TRBD2. The trim removed 1 base at V and 3 bases at J, leaving 6 bases unmatched. Germline CDR1 and CDR2: MDHEN and SYDVKM. CDR3 length: 16 residues. CDR3 DNA: TGTGCCAGCAGTTTATCGACTAGCGACGGGACAGATACGCAGTATTTT. Protein sequence: CASSLSTSDGTDTQYF.

The rearrangement joins TRBV7-9 to TRBJ2-1; D is undetermined. The germline V and J ends were trimmed by 3 bases and 8 bases, with 11 bases remaining between them. The CDR3 contains 13 residues. Germline CDR1 and CDR2: SEHNR and FQNEAQ (reference sequence). CDR3 amino acids: CASSFLGSHEQFF. The DNA for the CDR3 is TGTGCCAGCAGCTTTTTGGGCAGCCATGAGCAGTTCTTC.

This clone was counted between two and nine times. The V gene is TRBV7-9, the J gene TRBJ1-2, with a possible D match to TRBD1 (5 bases). Germline V lookup: CDR1 SEHNR, CDR2 FQNEAQ (reference sequence). CDR3 length equals 13 residues. V was pared by 1 base and J by 7 bases, with 10 bases between. This CDR3 reads CASSLDAGVGYTF. CDR3 in DNA: TGTGCCAGCAGCTTAGACGCGGGGGTTGGCTACACCTTC. Complete variable domain (other parts from reference TRBV7-9 and TRBJ1-2): DTGVSQNPRHKITKRGQNVTFRCDPISEHNRLYWYRQTLGQGPEFLTYFQNEAQLEKSRLLSDRFSAERPKGSFSTLEIQRTEQGDSAMYLCASSLDAGVGYTFGSGTRLTVV.

V usage is TRBV7-3 and J usage is TRBJ2-1; D is unclear. The germline V gene has CDR1 SGHTA and CDR2 FQGTGA. CDR3 length: 13 amino acids. The V and J ends lost 2 bases and 5 bases respectively, with 7 bases between them. The CDR3 here is CASSLSTDNEQFF. The CDR3 DNA reads TGTGCCAGCAGCTTATCTACAGACAATGAGCAGTTCTTC.

The chain joins TRBV7-2 to TRBJ2-7, with D possibly matching TRBD1 (5 bases). Trimming cost V 0 bases and J 1 base, with 10 bases left between them. The CDR3 consists of 15 residues. Germline CDR1 reads SGHTA; CDR2 reads FQGNSA. CDR3: CASSLAAAGSYEQYF. As DNA, the CDR3 is TGTGCCAGCAGCTTAGCGGCGGCAGGGTCCTACGAGCAGTACTTC.

The chain employs TRBV2 and TRBJ2-1; 8 nucleotides line up with TRBD2. Germline trimming cut 6 bases from V and 4 bases from J; bases unmatched to any gene: 5. This CDR3 region has 14 residues. Germline CDR1 is SNHLY and CDR2 is FYNNEI. This CDR3 is CASSFSGTYNEQFF. CDR3 coding DNA: TGTGCCAGCAGCTTTAGCGGGACGTACAATGAGCAGTTCTTC.

The chain employs TRBV6-5 and TRBJ1-2, with no clear D. This CDR3 spans 13 amino acids. The V and J ends lost 7 bases and 8 bases respectively, with 17 bases between them. Germline V gene sequence: CDR1 MNHEY, CDR2 SVGAGI. The CDR3 DNA reads as TGTGCCAGCACCCTCAACCGTTCGGGGGGCTACACCTTC. Protein: CASTLNRSGGYTF.

The chain carries TRBV10-2 and TRBJ2-7; 11 positions agree with TRBD2. The V and J ends lost 5 bases and 2 bases, in that order; junction bases with no gene match: 2. CDR1 and CDR2 (germline): WSHSY, SAAADI. The CDR3 length is 14 residues. The CDR3 region has the DNA TGCGCCAGCAGTCAACTAGCGGGAGCCTACGAGCAGTACTTC. This codes for CASSQLAGAYEQYF.